The 9 T cell receptor beta chains below were found in one sample sequenced in a study of human T cells and chemical hapten exposure. Unfractionated whole blood was the source of the extracted total RNA. Using its own MiXCR run on the 5' RACE reads, TCRdb lists one record per CDR3 protein. The sample records about 140,000 distinct CDR3 sequences, around 4% being singletons. The receptors stem from a female donor in good health.

This clonotype was recorded at least ten times. As DNA, the CDR3 is TGTGCCAGCAGTGCGACAGGGGGGAACACTGAAGCTTTCTTT. Amino acid sequence: CASSATGGNTEAFF. The chain recombines TRBV6-4 with TRBJ1-1; TRBD1 aligns across 9 bases. Germline CDR1 and CDR2: MRHNA and SNTAGT. Unmatched junction bases numbered 1, after V lost 4 bases and J lost 1 base. CDR3 length: 14 amino acids.

Ten or more counts support this clonotype. This rearrangement joins TRBV21-1 to TRBJ1-1. TRBV21-1 is a pseudogene locus. This CDR3 contains 18 residues. The CDR3 is CASSKSWGGNAMNTEAFF. CDR3 DNA: TGTGCCAGCAGCAAAAGCTGGGGAGGGAATGCGATGAACACTGAAGCTTTCTTT.

This clonotype has at least ten counts. The chain combines TRBV3-1 with TRBJ1-1; D gene unclear. V lost 1 base and J lost 4, with 13 bases in between. The CDR3 covers 15 residues. Looked up from germline, CDR1 is LGHDT and CDR2 is YNNKEL (reference sequence). The CDR3 nucleotides read TGTGCCAGCAGCCAAGCCGTCTTTCAGGCCACTGAAGCTTTCTTT. This translates into CASSQAVFQATEAFF.

This clonotype appeared many times. The rearrangement uses TRBV7-9 and TRBJ2-7; 11 nucleotides line up with TRBD2. The germline V gene has CDR1 SEHNR and CDR2 FQNEAQ (reference sequence). The CDR3 is made up of 14 amino acids. The ends lost 1 base at V and 4 bases at J; junction bases unmatched: 0. In DNA form, the CDR3 reads TGTGCCAGCAGCTTAGGACTAGCGGGGTACGAGCAGTACTTC. Translated, it gives CASSLGLAGYEQYF. Combining the CDR3 with reference TRBV7-9 and TRBJ2-7 gives the whole variable domain DTGVSQNPRHKITKRGQNVTFRCDPISEHNRLYWYRQTLGQGPEFLTYFQNEAQLEKSRLLSDRFSAERPKGSFSTLEIQRTEQGDSAMYLCASSLGLAGYEQYFGPGTRLTVT.

This clonotype was counted ten times or more. J is TRBJ1-2 and V is TRBV9, with D possibly being TRBD1 (5 bases). Germline CDR1 and CDR2: SGDLS and YYNGEE. Trimming cost V 0 bases and J 5 bases, with 8 bases left between them. CDR3 length equals 13 residues. This CDR3 is CASSVGGAYGYTF. The CDR3 DNA follows: TGTGCCAGCAGCGTAGGGGGCGCGTATGGCTACACCTTC. The whole variable domain, filled in from reference TRBV9 and TRBJ1-2, reads DSGVTQTPKHLITATGQRVTLRCSPRSGDLSVYWYQQSLDQGLQFLIQYYNGEERAKGNILERFSAQQFPDLHSELNLSSLELGDSALYFCASSVGGAYGYTFGSGTRLTVV.

This clonotype was recorded at least ten times. The chain recombines TRBV5-1 with TRBJ2-4, with D possibly TRBD1 on 7 matching bases. The CDR3 totals 16 residues. Germline V gene sequence: CDR1 SGHRS, CDR2 YFSETQ. Between the trimmed V and J ends, which lost 4 bases and 8 bases, there was a span of 22 bases. This chain's CDR3 is CASSLMRGPGGDIQYF. In nucleotides, the CDR3 is TGCGCCAGCAGCCTAATGAGGGGGCCAGGCGGGGACATTCAGTACTTC.

At least ten counts were recorded for this clonotype. The chain combines TRBV7-8 with TRBJ2-7, with 7 positions matching TRBD1. V was clipped by 6 bases and J by 1 base; unmatched bases: 9. The CDR3 totals 15 residues. Germline values: CDR1 SGHVS, CDR2 FQNEAQ. CDR3 DNA: TGTGCCAGCAGACAAACAGGGGATGGGTCCTACGAGCAGTACTTC. Amino acids: CASRQTGDGSYEQYF.

As to this clonotype: A read error may explain this, as a much larger clone is one base away. V and J are TRBV29-1 and TRBJ2-1; D unresolved. The V and J ends lost 7 bases and 8 bases respectively, with 12 bases between them. CDR3 length equals 11 residues. Germline assignment: CDR1 SQVTM and CDR2 ANQGSEA. CDR3 residues: CSERTLDEQFF. CDR3 DNA: TGCAGCGAGAGAACTTTAGATGAGCAGTTCTTC.

The genes are TRBV29-1 and TRBJ2-4; 9 nucleotides agree with TRBD1. This CDR3 spans 15 amino acids. The germline CDR1 and CDR2 sequences are SQVTM and ANQGSEA. V was pared by 6 bases and J by 9 bases, with 15 bases of the junction left unmatched. The CDR3 here is CSVIKTTGGSAIQYF. In DNA form, the CDR3 reads TGCAGCGTAATTAAGACTACAGGGGGCTCAGCCATTCAGTACTTC.